This T cell receptor (beta chain) is from a study of OX40 agonist ivuxolimab in advanced cancers. Study-wide background: The patients got ivuxolimab, which is an agonistic anti-OX40 (CD134) antibody. Study results and caveats: In general, CD8+ T cells held more expanded clones than CD4+ did, on average.

Trimming took off 8 bases at V and 4 bases at J, with 9 bases between the two ends. Germline CDR1 and CDR2: KGHSH and LQKENI. The CDR3 has 12 residues. With respect to this clone: Antigen specificity is unknown.

Sequencing used immunoSEQ multiplex PCR; TCRdb keeps in-frame clones, though not all of them. The sample yields 65,000 to 80,000 clones, 89% seen once. The sample here was CD4+ or CD8+ T cells sorted from blood, taken in a trial of the OX40 agonist ivuxolimab. The gene calls are TRBV18 and TRBJ1-3; D gene unclear. This clonotype originated in an adult with an advanced solid tumor such as melanoma, head and neck, liver or kidney cancer. In DNA form, the CDR3 reads TGTGCCAGCCAGCGCGGCGGAAACACCATATATTTT. Translation: CASQRGGNTIYF.